This T cell receptor beta chain was observed in a study of shared clonotypes between healthy human individuals. The overall study: Three CD4 naive, three CD4 memory, two CD8 naive and one CD8 memory plate were used per donor.

Terminally differentiated effector memory CD45RA+ cells were excluded by CCR7 positive selection of CD45RO-negative cells. The data were produced by immunoSEQ multiplex PCR, yet TCRdb's version contains in-frame clones alone and is incomplete. The data show roughly 590,000 clones, over 95% seen once. Germline CDR1 reads SEHNR; CDR2 reads FQNEAQ (reference sequence). The CDR3 has 16 amino acids. The ends were cut back, 0 bases at V and 3 bases at J, with 14 bases in the middle. The source material was naive CD8+ T cells sorted from blood. The sequence was collected from a woman younger than 45 in good health. This chain uses TRBV7-9 with TRBJ2-5; D is uncertain. CDR3 loop: CASSLAPLDAKETQYF. The DNA of the CDR3 is TGTGCCAGCAGCTTAGCCCCTTTGGACGCAAAAGAGACCCAGTACTTC.